Given below is one T cell receptor beta chain in context. The specificity of this receptor is unknown. It has no much larger one-base neighbor in the sample; base qualities were not kept. This sample was included in a study of blood T cell repertoires in COVID-19 (dated by TCRdb to about 2020). For the study in its entirety: Samples from collaborators originated in the United States, Italy and Spain and spanned both the acute and convalescent phases of COVID-19. The sample metadata nearly always contained a de-identified subject ID, COVID-19 status, age in years and sex. The samples were drawn from two sources: the first 160 participants of the ongoing ImmuneRACE study, and 1,000 to 1,500 subjects contributed by 6 global collaborators. The material from the prospective study consisted of cDNA or gDNA derived from T cells, B-cell-depleted T cells, or PBMCs. Where available, HLA class I and class II types were taken from metadata supplied by the sample provider and were not determined by assay-based typing. The repertoires were made available in a free public database intended to serve as a resource for research on the immune response to SARS-CoV-2. The dataset comprised deeply sampled blood TCRbeta repertoires from subjects exposed to, actively infected with, or recovered from COVID-19.

TCRbeta CDR3 regions were amplified from genomic DNA by means of the immunoSEQ Assay, a bias-controlled multiplex PCR. The paper's data handling went like this. The number of nucleated cells in each sample was estimated by amplification of reference gene primers within the assay. To quantify the absolute abundance of each unique TCRbeta CDR3 rearrangement, sequence reads were collapsed and filtered. For each sample, productive Simpson clonality was calculated as the square root of Simpson's diversity index over productive rearrangements. The clones in this table, taken by TCRdb from immuneACCESS, are in-frame only. Not every clone is retained; where verified, under half of the shortfall comes from an unresolved V gene, and the cause of the rest is unknown. V, J and clone size are those of that table, while D and trimming were read from the DNA. The sample contains more than 400,000 clones, over 75% of them found a single time. The top ten hold more than 3% of the sample.

Whole blood was collected in K2EDTA tubes by collaborating institutions according to the institutions' own protocols. For TCRbeta analysis, collaborator samples were shipped as frozen whole blood, as isolated PBMCs, or as DNA extracted from either sample type. Measured from the cysteine to the phenylalanine, the CDR3 is 12 residues long. Only CDR3 DNA remains: 36 bases, in frame from the first base. As encoded in the germline V gene, CDR1 is MDHEN while CDR2 is SYDVKM. V lost 7 bases and J lost 0 bases; the stretch between them is 4 bases long. Overall study outcomes, separate from this receptor: The quantity of clinical and demographic metadata differed by source and by participant and was supplied without curation.

The receptor's source is a human donor in a cohort sampled during active COVID-19. The sample was peripheral blood. Recombination joined TRBV28 with TRBJ1-5; no D segment can be confidently identified. The DNA sequence reads TGTGCCAGCACGTCTAGCAATCAGCCCCAGCATTTT. Translated, it gives CASTSSNQPQHF.